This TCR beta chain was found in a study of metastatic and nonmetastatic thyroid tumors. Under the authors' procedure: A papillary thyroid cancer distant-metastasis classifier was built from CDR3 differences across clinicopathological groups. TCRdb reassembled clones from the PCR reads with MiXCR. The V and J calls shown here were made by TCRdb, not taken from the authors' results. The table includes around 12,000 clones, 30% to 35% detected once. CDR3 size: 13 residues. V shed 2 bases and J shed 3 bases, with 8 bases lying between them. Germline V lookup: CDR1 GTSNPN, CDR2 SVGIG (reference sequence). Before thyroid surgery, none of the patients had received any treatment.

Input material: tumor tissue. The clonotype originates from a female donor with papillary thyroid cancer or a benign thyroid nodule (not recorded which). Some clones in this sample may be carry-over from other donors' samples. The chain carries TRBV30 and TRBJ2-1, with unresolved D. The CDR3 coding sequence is TGTGCCTGGAGTATATTCGACTACAATGAGCAGTTCTTC. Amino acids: CAWSIFDYNEQFF.